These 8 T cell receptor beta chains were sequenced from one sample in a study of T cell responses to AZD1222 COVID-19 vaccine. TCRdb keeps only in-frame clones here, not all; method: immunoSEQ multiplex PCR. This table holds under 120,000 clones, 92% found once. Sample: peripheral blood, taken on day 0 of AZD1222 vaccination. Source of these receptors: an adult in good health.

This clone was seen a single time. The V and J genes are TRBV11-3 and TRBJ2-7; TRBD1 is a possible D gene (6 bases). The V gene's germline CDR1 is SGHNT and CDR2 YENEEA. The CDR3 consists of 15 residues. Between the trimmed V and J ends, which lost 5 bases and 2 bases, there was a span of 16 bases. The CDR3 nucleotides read TGTGCCAGCAGCCCAGGGGAAATAGTCCCCTACGAGCAGTACTTC. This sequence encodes CASSPGEIVPYEQYF.

The CDR3 DNA reads as TGTGCCAGCAGTTCAAGCGGGTTCTACGAGCAGTACTTC. This sequence encodes CASSSSGFYEQYF. V is TRBV6-2 or TRBV6-3 and J is TRBJ2-7, with D maybe TRBD2 (6 bases). The CDR3 extends over 13 amino acids. Germline CDR1 reads MNHEY; CDR2 reads SVGEGT. V lost 4 bases, J lost 3 bases, and 10 bases lay in between.

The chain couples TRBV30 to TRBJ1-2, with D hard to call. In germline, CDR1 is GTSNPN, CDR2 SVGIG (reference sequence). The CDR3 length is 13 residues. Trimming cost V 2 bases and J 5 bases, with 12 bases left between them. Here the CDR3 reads CAWSPKSLYGYTF. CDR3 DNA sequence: TGTGCCTGGAGTCCTAAGTCGCTATATGGCTACACCTTC.

The CDR3 coding sequence is TGTGCCAGCTCACCTAACGGGGACTTGAACTATGGCTACACCTTC. It encodes CASSPNGDLNYGYTF. This chain links TRBV18 with TRBJ1-2; TRBD1 is a possible D gene (5 bases). V gave up 3 bases and J gave up 2 bases, with 13 bases separating them. Germline V lookup: CDR1 KGHSH, CDR2 LQKENI. This CDR3 is 15 amino acids long.

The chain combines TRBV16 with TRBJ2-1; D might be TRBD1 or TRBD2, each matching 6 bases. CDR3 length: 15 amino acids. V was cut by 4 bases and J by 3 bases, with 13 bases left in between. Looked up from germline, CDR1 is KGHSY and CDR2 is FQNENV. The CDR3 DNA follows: TGTGCCAGCAGCCGTGGAGGAGGGGGCTACAATGAGCAGTTCTTC. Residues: CASSRGGGGYNEQFF.

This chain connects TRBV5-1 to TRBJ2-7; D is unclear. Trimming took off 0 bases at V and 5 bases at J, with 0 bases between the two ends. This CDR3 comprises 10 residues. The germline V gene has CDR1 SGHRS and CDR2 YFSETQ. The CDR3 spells CASSLDEQYF. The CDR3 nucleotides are TGCGCCAGCAGCTTGGACGAGCAGTACTTC.

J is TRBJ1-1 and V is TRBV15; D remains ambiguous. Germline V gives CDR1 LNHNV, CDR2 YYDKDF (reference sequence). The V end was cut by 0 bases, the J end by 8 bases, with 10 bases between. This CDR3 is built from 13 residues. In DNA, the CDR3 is TGTGCCACCAGCAGAGATACGAGCCTGGAAGCTTTCTTT. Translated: CATSRDTSLEAFF.

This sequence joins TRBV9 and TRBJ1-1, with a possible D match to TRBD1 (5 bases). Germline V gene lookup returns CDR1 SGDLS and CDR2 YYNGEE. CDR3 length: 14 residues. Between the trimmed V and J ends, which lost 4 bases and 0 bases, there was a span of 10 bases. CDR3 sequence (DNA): TGTGCCAGCAGCCAGGGAGGGCTGAACACTGAAGCTTTCTTT. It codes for CASSQGGLNTEAFF.